The T cell receptor (beta chain) described here comes from a study of blood T cell repertoires in COVID-19. Study as a whole: PBMCs, B-cell-depleted T cells, or T cells provided the cDNA or gDNA that made up the material.

The CDR3 is 14 amino acids. Germline CDR1 and CDR2: WSHSY and SAAADI. The V and J ends lost 6 bases and 6 bases, in that order; junction bases with no gene match: 4. Using immunoSEQ multiplex PCR, the repertoire was profiled, and TCRdb retains in-frame clones only, with some absent. The sample lists more than 200,000 clones, roughly 82% occurring once. The rearrangement links TRBV10-2 to TRBJ2-1; 11 bases match TRBD2. The sequenced material came from peripheral blood. The source of this sequence is an elderly woman with active or convalescent COVID-19. Here the CDR3 reads CASRTSGMANEQFF. In nucleotides, the CDR3 is TGCGCCAGCAGGACTAGCGGGATGGCCAATGAGCAGTTCTTC.